This entry is about one T cell receptor (beta chain). Its antigen specificity is not known. No much larger clonotype is one base removed from it; base qualities were not supplied. This record belongs to a study of blood T cell repertoires in COVID-19 (TCRdb year 2020). For the study in its entirety: Samples covering the acute and convalescent phases of COVID-19 were provided by collaborators in the United States, Italy and Spain. The material from the prospective study consisted of cDNA or gDNA derived from T cells, B-cell-depleted T cells, or PBMCs. Deeply sampled blood TCRbeta repertoires from subjects exposed to, actively infected with, or recovered from COVID-19 were included in the dataset. Where HLA class I and class II types were available, the types were taken from metadata supplied by the sample provider, not from assay-based typing. The repertoires were released in a freely available public database meant as a resource for research on the immune response to SARS-CoV-2. Nearly every sample came with metadata listing a de-identified subject ID, COVID-19 status, age in years and sex. Samples came from the ongoing ImmuneRACE study (first 160 participants) plus 1,254 subjects from 6 global collaborators.

Each collaborating institution followed its own protocols to collect whole blood in K2EDTA tubes. For TCRbeta analysis, collaborator samples were shipped as frozen whole blood, as isolated PBMCs, or as DNA extracted from either sample type. Looking up the germline V gene yields CDR1 MGHRA and CDR2 YSYEKL. The cysteine opens and the phenylalanine closes a CDR3 of 14 amino acids. Just the 42-base CDR3 DNA is kept, in frame starting at base 1. V is clipped by 1 base and J by 1 base, and the sequence between their germline boundaries is 7 bases long. TCRbeta CDR3 regions were amplified from genomic DNA using the immunoSEQ Assay, a bias-controlled multiplex PCR. Turning to the authors' computational methods: The number of nucleated cells in each sample was estimated by amplification of reference gene primers within the assay. To quantify the absolute abundance of each unique TCRbeta CDR3 rearrangement, sequence reads were collapsed and filtered. For each sample, productive Simpson clonality was calculated by taking the square root of Simpson's diversity index across productive rearrangements. Sourced from immuneACCESS, this table was stored by TCRdb with only in-frame sequences that have V and J called. A share of the clones is absent; for the studies checked, an unresolved V gene accounts for under half, and the remainder has no known explanation. For V, J and clone size, that table is used; D and trimming come from the DNA. A total of some 140,000 clones appear in this sample, 84% of them only once. More than 1.4% of the sample belongs to the ten largest clones.

Results the study describes overall, beyond this receptor: How much clinical and demographic metadata was included differed by source and by participant, and the metadata was provided uncurated.

The sequenced sample consisted of peripheral blood. This TCR came from a man aged 55 to 70 with acute or convalescent COVID-19. Recombination linked TRBV4-1 to TRBJ2-5; a confident D gene designation cannot be given. At the DNA level, the sequence is TGCGCCAGCAGCCAAGTATCCGGCCAAGAGACCCAGTACTTC. It encodes CASSQVSGQETQYF.